This T cell receptor beta chain was sequenced in a study of T cell repertoires in cytomegalovirus infection. About this clonotype itself: The antigen remains unidentified.

TCRdb ran MiXCR on the reads and lists one entry per CDR3 protein. The profile shows about 130,000 distinct CDR3 sequences, roughly a quarter of them singletons. In germline, CDR1 is KGHDR, CDR2 SFDVKD. The trim removed 4 bases at V and 7 bases at J, leaving 12 bases unmatched. The CDR3 is 16 residues long. The receptor was isolated from a human donor in good health (CMV status not recorded). Some clones in this sample may be carry-over from other donors' samples. The sequencing sample was made of PBMCs, sequenced either directly or after in vitro stimulation (not recorded which). This chain connects TRBV24-1 to TRBJ2-5, with 9 bases lining up with TRBD1. CDR3 residues: CATSDPTGTGRATQYF. CDR3 in DNA: TGTGCCACCAGTGACCCAACCGGGACAGGGAGGGCGACCCAGTACTTC.